Shown below are 30 T cell receptor beta chains from a single sample sequenced in a study of liver allograft versus peripheral blood T cells. Study-level background: Recipients' peripheral blood supplied the T cell receptor repertoires against which those in transplanted livers were compared.

TCRdb itself ran the reads through MiXCR, one entry per CDR3 protein. Counted here are fewer than 15,000 distinct CDR3 sequences, about 19% occurring once; the ten biggest clones make up less than 15%. Receptors were obtained from a human patient who had a liver transplant. The graft donor may have given rise to some T cells.

The chain carries TRBV12-3 or TRBV12-4 and TRBJ1-5; TRBD1 is a possible D gene (6 bases). V was cut by 6 bases and J by 3 bases, with 15 bases left in between. The CDR3 contains 15 residues. This chain's CDR3 is CASSSLRDNNQPQHF. The CDR3 DNA is TGTGCCAGCAGCTCCCTCCGGGACAACAATCAGCCCCAGCATTTT.

V is TRBV28 and J is TRBJ1-5; the D is unclear. The CDR3 is 12 residues long. Germline V gene sequence: CDR1 MDHEN, CDR2 SYDVKM. The germline V and J ends were trimmed by 1 base and 11 bases, with 9 bases remaining between them. The CDR3 coding sequence is TGTGCCAGCAGTTTATTGTTCGGATCCCAGCATTTT. Its translation is CASSLLFGSQHF.

The chain combines TRBV7-9 with TRBJ2-1; D remains unclear. Between the trimmed V and J ends, which lost 6 bases and 8 bases, there was a span of 8 bases. Looked up from germline, CDR1 is SEHNR and CDR2 is FQNEAQ (reference sequence). CDR3 size: 11 residues. The CDR3 spells CASRPVDEQFF. Here the CDR3 DNA reads TGTGCCAGCAGGCCAGTGGATGAGCAGTTCTTC.

By share, this clonotype counts as medium-sized. DNA for the CDR3: TGTGCCAGCAGCTTAAACTGGGTCTCGGTGGAGACCCAGTACTTC. The encoded protein is CASSLNWVSVETQYF. This chain joins TRBV7-2 and TRBJ2-5; D remains ambiguous. The CDR3 totals 15 residues. Trimming stripped 2 bases from V and 5 bases from J, with 15 bases between. Germline CDR1 and CDR2: SGHTA and FQGNSA.

This clonotype is classed as medium-sized. The chain joins TRBV29-1 to TRBJ1-1; D perhaps matches TRBD1 (6 bases). Between the trimmed V and J ends, which lost 7 bases and 2 bases, there was a span of 14 bases. Germline CDR1 is SQVTM and CDR2 is ANQGSEA. The CDR3 loop spans 13 amino acids. This CDR3 reads CSASSGTNTEAFF. The CDR3 DNA reads as TGCAGCGCCTCGTCAGGGACAAACACTGAAGCTTTCTTT. Based on the CDR3 plus reference TRBV29-1 and TRBJ1-1, the full variable domain is SAVISQKPSRDICQRGTSLTIQCQVDSQVTMMFWYRQQPGQSLTLIATANQGSEATYESGFVIDKFPISRPNLTFSTLTVSNMSPEDSSIYLCSASSGTNTEAFFGQGTRLTVV.

The CDR3 region has the DNA TGTGCCAGCAGTTTAGGAGGGTTCAACTTAATCGTGCAGTACTTC. It is translated as CASSLGGFNLIVQYF. The chain couples TRBV28 to TRBJ2-7, with D maybe TRBD2 (6 bases). The CDR3 runs 15 residues. V was trimmed by 2 bases and J by 9 bases, leaving 20 bases between them. Germline lookup yields CDR1 MDHEN and CDR2 SYDVKM.

The V and J genes are TRBV5-4 and TRBJ2-3, with D unresolved. There are 14 residues in the CDR3. The germline gives CDR1 SGHNT, CDR2 YYREEE (reference sequence). Trimming pared 4 bases from V and 2 bases from J, leaving 11 bases between. The CDR3 DNA sequence: TGTGCCAGCAGCCCCGGGTCACCCACAGATACGCAGTATTTT. Protein sequence: CASSPGSPTDTQYF.

The J gene is TRBJ2-1, the V gene TRBV12-3 or TRBV12-4; tentatively, D is TRBD2 (5 bases). Trimming removed 6 bases from V and 1 base from J, with 10 bases in between. CDR3 length: 14 residues. The CDR3 DNA is TGTGCCAGCAGCCCAGAGGGTTCCTACAATGAGCAGTTCTTC. It specifies CASSPEGSYNEQFF.

The chain carries TRBV7-2 and TRBJ1-2, with TRBD1 matching 7 bases. After removal of 5 bases from V and 8 bases from J, the junction contained 11 bases not matched to a gene. The V gene's germline CDR1 is SGHTA and CDR2 FQGNSA. CDR3 length: 14 amino acids. The CDR3 loop is CASSDRQGLFGYTF. CDR3 sequence (DNA): TGTGCCAGCAGCGATAGACAGGGTTTGTTCGGCTACACCTTC.

The chain employs TRBV20-1 and TRBJ2-6; 12 nucleotides agree with TRBD2. This CDR3 is built from 18 residues. Germline V gene lookup returns CDR1 DFQATT and CDR2 SNEGSKA (reference sequence). V lost 6 bases and J lost 4; bases outside the gene matches: 13. This chain's CDR3 is CSAYGTSGSVGGANVLTF. As DNA, the CDR3 is TGCAGTGCCTACGGGACTAGCGGGTCCGTGGGGGGGGCCAACGTCCTGACTTTC.

This clonotype is medium-sized within its sample. V usage is TRBV19 and J usage is TRBJ1-1, with no clear D. The CDR3 covers 11 residues. Germline CDR1 and CDR2: LNHDA and SQIVND (reference sequence). V lost 8 bases and J lost 1, with 5 bases in between. CDR3 sequence: CASGKNTEAFF. The CDR3 bases are TGTGCCAGTGGAAAGAACACTGAAGCTTTCTTT.

The chain recombines TRBV28 with TRBJ2-3, with 8 bases identical to TRBD2. In germline, CDR1 is MDHEN, CDR2 SYDVKM. J gave up 3 bases and V 5 bases, and 7 bases lay outside the gene matches. This CDR3 region has 15 residues. The DNA for the CDR3 is TGTGCCAGCAGTGGGAAGCGGGGGTTAACAGATACGCAGTATTTT. Amino acids: CASSGKRGLTDTQYF.

By sample fraction, this clonotype is medium-sized. This chain links TRBV18 with TRBJ1-2; tentatively, D is TRBD1 (6 bases). Germline CDR1 reads KGHSH; CDR2 reads LQKENI. With 2 bases removed from V and 8 bases from J, the gap between germline ends came to 15 bases. The CDR3 spans 14 residues. In DNA, the CDR3 is TGTGCCAGCTCACCAGAACAGGGATCCGTCGGCTACACCTTC. It specifies CASSPEQGSVGYTF.

This clonotype was counted many times. The gene calls are TRBV6-5 and TRBJ1-1; D possibly corresponds to TRBD1 (5 bases). The CDR3 has 14 amino acids. The ends were cut back, 6 bases at V and 4 bases at J, with 15 bases in the middle. Germline values: CDR1 MNHEY, CDR2 SVGAGI. CDR3 in amino acids: CASSLNGQGTEAFF. CDR3 coding DNA: TGTGCCAGCAGCCTCAACGGGCAGGGCACTGAAGCTTTCTTT.

V usage is TRBV27 and J usage is TRBJ2-3; D call uncertain. Deletions cut 4 bases from V and 0 bases from J, with 11 bases between. CDR1 MNHEY and CDR2 SMNVEV come from the germline V gene (reference sequence). CDR3 size: 15 residues. CDR3 residues: CASSYQSFSTDTQYF. For the CDR3, the DNA is TGTGCCAGCAGTTACCAGTCTTTTAGCACAGATACGCAGTATTTT.

Ten or more counts support this clonotype. This chain connects TRBV6-1 to TRBJ2-7; 8 bases are shared with TRBD1. Germline CDR1 reads MNHNS; CDR2 reads SASEGT. The CDR3 runs 15 residues. V was pared by 5 bases and J by 4 bases, with 10 bases of the junction left unmatched. The CDR3 sequence is CASSKEAGGLYEQYF. CDR3 bases: TGTGCCAGCAGTAAAGAGGCAGGGGGCCTGTACGAGCAGTACTTC.

This chain uses TRBV6-5 with TRBJ1-3; D is unclear. Looked up from germline, CDR1 is MNHEY and CDR2 is SVGAGI. The CDR3 sequence is 18 residues long. Trimming pared 6 bases from V and 0 bases from J, leaving 21 bases between. CDR3 DNA: TGTGCCAGCAGCCTACTCCAACCTTCGACGAGCTCTGGAAACACCATATATTTT. It is translated as CASSLLQPSTSSGNTIYF.

This clonotype is categorized as medium-sized. The chain links TRBV29-1 to TRBJ2-3; weak D call: TRBD1 (5 bases). Germline assignment: CDR1 SQVTM and CDR2 ANQGSEA. The CDR3 contains 13 residues. V lost 4 bases and J 1 base, leaving 9 bases between the germline ends. The CDR3 DNA sequence: TGCAGCGTTGTCAGGGCTCGCACAGATACGCAGTATTTT. Its translation: CSVVRARTDTQYF.

This clonotype was observed many times. The rearrangement joins TRBV27 to TRBJ2-1, with 8 nucleotides matching TRBD2. Per germline, CDR1 MNHEY and CDR2 SMNVEV (reference sequence). The CDR3 has 14 amino acids. After removal of 3 bases from V and 9 bases from J, the junction contained 7 bases not matched to a gene. The CDR3 bases are TGTGCCAGCAGTTTTAGCGGGACCCTCCGTGAGCAGTTCTTC. This encodes CASSFSGTLREQFF.

This clonotype was seen repeatedly, ten times or more. The rearrangement uses TRBV7-9 and TRBJ2-2, with TRBD2 identical over 15 bases. CDR3 length: 17 amino acids. Germline V gene lookup returns CDR1 SEHNR and CDR2 FQNEAQ (reference sequence). The junction had 5 bases not matched to a gene; V was cut back by 5 bases and J by 4 bases. This CDR3 is CASSTGTSGGFTGELFF. The DNA for the CDR3 is TGTGCCAGCAGCACCGGGACTAGCGGGGGGTTCACCGGGGAGCTGTTTTTT.

This clonotype was seen many times. This chain connects TRBV7-2 to TRBJ2-1, with 11 bases matching TRBD2. CDR1 is SGHTA and CDR2 is FQGNSA in the germline V gene. The ends lost 1 base at V and 6 bases at J; junction bases unmatched: 5. CDR3 length: 16 amino acids. The DNA for the CDR3 is TGTGCCAGCAGCTTAGGTCGGCTAGCGGGGGGCAATGAGCAGTTCTTC. It encodes CASSLGRLAGGNEQFF.

This clonotype is termed medium-sized (0.01 to 0.1%). V usage is TRBV7-2 and J usage is TRBJ1-1, with D possibly being TRBD1 (6 bases). The CDR3 covers 16 residues. Per germline, CDR1 SGHTA and CDR2 FQGNSA. V shed 5 bases and J shed 3 bases, with 19 bases lying between them. This chain's CDR3 is CASSPSSGGGHTEAFF. The DNA for the CDR3 is TGTGCCAGCAGCCCCTCGTCGGGGGGCGGCCACACTGAAGCTTTCTTT. The whole variable domain, filled in from reference TRBV7-2 and TRBJ1-1, reads GAGVSQSPSNKVTEKGKDVELRCDPISGHTALYWYRQSLGQGLEFLIYFQGNSAPDKSGLPSDRFSAERTGGSVSTLTIQRTQQEDSAVYLCASSPSSGGGHTEAFFGQGTRLTVV.

About this clonotype itself: With a much larger clone just one base away, this may be a read error. The chain links TRBV30 to TRBJ1-6, with TRBD1 identical over 9 bases. The germline CDR1 and CDR2 sequences are GTSNPN and SVGIG (reference sequence). The ends lost 0 bases at V and 6 bases at J; junction bases unmatched: 9. The CDR3 consists of 17 residues. The CDR3 DNA follows: TGTGCCTGGAGTGTACCCAGGACAGGGGCTGGTAATTCACCCCTCCACTTT. Translating gives CAWSVPRTGAGNSPLHF.

This clonotype is medium-sized (0.01 to 0.1%) in the sample. The J gene is TRBJ1-1, the V gene TRBV7-2, with a weak D call TRBD1 (6 bases). The CDR3 runs 15 residues. Trimming cost V 1 base and J 4 bases, with 13 bases left between them. Per the germline V gene, CDR1 is SGHTA and CDR2 is FQGNSA. The CDR3 is CASSLVTGQSTEAFF. The DNA for the CDR3 is TGTGCCAGCAGCTTAGTAACAGGGCAGAGCACTGAAGCTTTCTTT. The whole variable domain, remainder taken from reference TRBV7-2 and TRBJ1-1, is GAGVSQSPSNKVTEKGKDVELRCDPISGHTALYWYRQSLGQGLEFLIYFQGNSAPDKSGLPSDRFSAERTGGSVSTLTIQRTQQEDSAVYLCASSLVTGQSTEAFFGQGTRLTVV.

This clonotype was detected many times. This chain uses TRBV10-3 with TRBJ1-5, with D tentatively TRBD1 (5 bases). CDR3 length: 14 residues. Trimming cost V 4 bases and J 0 bases, with 7 bases left between them. The germline V gene encodes CDR1 ENHRY and CDR2 SYGVKD. The CDR3 DNA is TGTGCCATCAGTGGACAGTATAGCAATCAGCCCCAGCATTTT. It codes for CAISGQYSNQPQHF.

The rearrangement uses TRBV20-1 and TRBJ2-5; the D gene is possibly TRBD2 (6 bases). With 2 bases removed from V and 6 bases from J, the gap between germline ends came to 10 bases. The CDR3 sequence is 12 residues long. Germline values: CDR1 DFQATT, CDR2 SNEGSKA (reference sequence). The CDR3 region has the DNA TGCAGTGCTAGACGCGGGGAGAAGACCCAGTACTTC. Translating gives CSARRGEKTQYF.

A few counts support this clonotype. CDR3 coding DNA: TGTGCCAGCAGCTCGACCGGGACTAGCAATGAGCAGTTCTTC. Residues: CASSSTGTSNEQFF. The chain carries TRBV7-2 and TRBJ2-1, with 8 bases aligning to TRBD2. The germline CDR1 and CDR2 sequences are SGHTA and FQGNSA. The CDR3 extends over 14 amino acids. Trimming cost V 4 bases and J 6 bases; bases outside gene matches: 5.

The chain combines TRBV12-3 or TRBV12-4 with TRBJ2-1; no firm D call. V lost 2 bases, J lost 0 bases, and 8 bases lay in between. This CDR3 is built from 15 residues. The CDR3 spells CASSLRGSSYNEQFF. Here the CDR3 DNA reads TGTGCCAGCAGTTTAAGAGGATCCTCCTACAATGAGCAGTTCTTC.

This clonotype came up many times. The gene calls are TRBV6-5 and TRBJ1-2; unclear D gene. The germline CDR1 and CDR2 sequences are MNHEY and SVGAGI. Trimming shortened V by 0 bases and J by 4 bases, and 21 bases separated the two germline ends. The CDR3 has 18 amino acids. The CDR3 coding sequence is TGTGCCAGCAGTTACTCGATGGTTAACTCCGGGGTGAGCTATGGCTACACCTTC. This gives the protein CASSYSMVNSGVSYGYTF.

This clonotype is medium-sized in the sample. The J gene is TRBJ1-1, the V gene TRBV19; TRBD1 matches 8 bases. The CDR3 runs 16 residues. Germline-derived CDR1 and CDR2 are LNHDA and SQIVND (reference sequence). Losses at the gene ends were 7 bases for V and 2 bases for J; bases not matched to a gene: 12. The CDR3 bases are TGTGCCAGTAAGGATCAGGGGGCGATGGGTAACACTGAAGCTTTCTTT. It specifies CASKDQGAMGNTEAFF.